This section outlines one T cell receptor beta chain sequence together with its context. This sample stems from a study of TIL therapy for anti-PD-1-resistant metastatic lung cancer. Time point: pre-treatment sample, taken before nivolumab and TIL therapy. Tumor tissue came from excised metastases, mostly pleural nodules or supraclavicular lymph nodes. This was the immunoSEQ v3 assay. Generated by immunoSEQ multiplex PCR, the TCRdb table keeps only in-frame clones and is missing some. The repertoire includes some 13,000 clones, 66% of them detected once, and roughly 8.9% sits in the top ten. The CDR3 contains 14 residues. The germline V gene encodes CDR1 PRHDT and CDR2 FYEKMQ (reference sequence). Trimming left V 3 bases short and J 1 base short, with 10 bases between.

The rearrangement uses TRBV13 and TRBJ2-7; no firm D call. The TCR sequence derives from a woman aged 30-79 years with non-small cell lung cancer. The source was tumor tissue, collected at baseline. In DNA, the CDR3 is TGTGCCAGCAGCTTTCCGGTAACGTCCTACGAGCAGTACTTC. It yields the protein CASSFPVTSYEQYF.